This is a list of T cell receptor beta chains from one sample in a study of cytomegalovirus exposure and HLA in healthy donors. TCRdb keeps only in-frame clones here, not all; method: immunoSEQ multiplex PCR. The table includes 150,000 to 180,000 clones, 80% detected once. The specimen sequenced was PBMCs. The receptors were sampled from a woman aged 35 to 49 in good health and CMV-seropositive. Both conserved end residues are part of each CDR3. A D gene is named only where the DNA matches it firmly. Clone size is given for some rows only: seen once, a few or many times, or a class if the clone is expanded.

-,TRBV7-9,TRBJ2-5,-,CASSFGVRETQYF,TGTGCCAGCAGCTTCGGGGTTAGGGAGACCCAGTACTTC
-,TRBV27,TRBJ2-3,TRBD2,CATRGAGGLDTQYF,TGTGCCACCCGGGGAGCGGGAGGTCTAGATACGCAGTATTTT
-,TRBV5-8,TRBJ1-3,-,CASSLAAGNSGNTIYF,TGTGCCAGCAGCTTGGCGGCAGGGAACTCTGGAAACACCATATATTTT
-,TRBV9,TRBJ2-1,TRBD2,CASSVASGGGANEQFF,TGTGCCAGCAGCGTAGCGTCGGGAGGAGGCGCCAATGAGCAGTTCTTC
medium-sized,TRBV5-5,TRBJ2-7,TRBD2,CASSFMPSGFYEQYF,TGTGCCAGCAGCTTCATGCCTAGCGGTTTCTACGAGCAGTACTTC
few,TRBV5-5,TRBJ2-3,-,CASSFQSSDTQYF,TGTGCCAGCAGCTTTCAGTCCTCAGATACGCAGTATTTT
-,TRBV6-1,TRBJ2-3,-,CASSEVKKEADTQYF,TGTGCCAGCAGTGAAGTAAAAAAGGAGGCAGATACGCAGTATTTT
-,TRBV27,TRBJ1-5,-,CASSDTGYQPQHF,TGTGCCAGCAGTGATACAGGGTACCAGCCCCAGCATTTT
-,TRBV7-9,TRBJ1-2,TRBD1,CASRTTGARGYTF,TGTGCCAGCAGGACCACAGGGGCGAGGGGCTACACCTTC
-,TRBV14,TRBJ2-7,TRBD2,CASSQDLGREQYF,TGTGCCAGCAGCCAAGATCTCGGGAGGGAGCAGTACTTC
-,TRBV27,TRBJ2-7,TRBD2,CASSLASGTHEQYF,TGTGCCAGCAGTTTGGCTAGCGGGACCCACGAGCAGTACTTC
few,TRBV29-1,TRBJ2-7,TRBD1,CSVATGADEQYF,TGCAGCGTTGCGACAGGGGCCGACGAGCAGTACTTC
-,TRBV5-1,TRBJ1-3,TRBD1,CASSDRGGNTIYF,TGCGCCAGTTCGGACAGGGGAGGAAACACCATATATTTT
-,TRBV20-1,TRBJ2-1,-,CSAMRPSGQFF,TGCAGTGCCATGCGCCCGTCTGGGCAGTTCTTC
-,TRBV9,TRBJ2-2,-,CASSVAEGGELFF,TGTGCCAGCAGCGTAGCTGAGGGCGGGGAGCTGTTTTTT
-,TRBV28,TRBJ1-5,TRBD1,CASSLLGGTGHQPQHF,TGTGCCAGCAGTTTACTAGGTGGGACAGGGCATCAGCCCCAGCATTTT
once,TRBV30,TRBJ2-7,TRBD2,CAWSGLGLAYEQYF,TGTGCCTGGAGCGGTCTGGGACTAGCCTACGAGCAGTACTTC
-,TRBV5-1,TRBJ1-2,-,CASSFSGNYGYTF,TGCGCCAGCAGCTTTTCGGGGAACTATGGCTACACCTTC
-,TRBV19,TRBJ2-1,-,CASSITGMGYNEQFF,TGTGCCAGTAGTATAACCGGGATGGGCTACAATGAGCAGTTCTTC
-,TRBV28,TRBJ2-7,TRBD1,CASSSWTGTYEQYF,TGTGCCAGCAGTTCCTGGACAGGAACCTACGAGCAGTACTTC
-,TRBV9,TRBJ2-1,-,CASSVALSGFENEQFF,TGTGCCAGCAGCGTAGCTCTTTCAGGGTTCGAGAATGAGCAGTTCTTC
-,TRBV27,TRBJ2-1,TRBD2,CASSLGGAGGLNEQFF,TGTGCCAGCAGTTTAGGGGGCGCGGGAGGCCTCAATGAGCAGTTCTTC
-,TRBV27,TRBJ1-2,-,CASSLSRGNYGYTF,TGTGCCAGCAGTTTATCTCGGGGTAACTATGGCTACACCTTC
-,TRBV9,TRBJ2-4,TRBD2,CASSVLASGRAGRYF,TGTGCCAGCAGCGTATTGGCTAGCGGGAGGGCCGGTCGGTACTTC
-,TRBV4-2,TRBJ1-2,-,CASSQDSYGYTF,TGTGCCAGCAGCCAAGATAGCTATGGCTACACCTTC
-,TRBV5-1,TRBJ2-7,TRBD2,CASSLGPPTSGGAYEQYF,TGCGCCAGCAGCTTGGGCCCTCCGACTAGCGGGGGAGCCTACGAGCAGTACTTC
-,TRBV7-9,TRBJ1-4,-,CSSAGSAEKLFF,TGTTCCAGTGCGGGATCCGCTGAAAAACTGTTTTTT
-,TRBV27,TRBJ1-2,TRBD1,CASSLRRGQGAIGYGYTF,TGTGCCAGCAGTTTACGACGGGGACAGGGGGCGATCGGCTATGGCTACACCTTC
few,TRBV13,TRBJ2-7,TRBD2,CASSLRPSGTYEQYF,TGTGCCAGCAGCTTAAGGCCTAGCGGGACCTACGAGCAGTACTTC
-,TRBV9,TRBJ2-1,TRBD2,CASSPTSGSYNEQFF,TGTGCCAGCAGCCCGACTAGCGGGAGTTACAATGAGCAGTTCTTC
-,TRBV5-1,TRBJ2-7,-,CASSSNYEQYF,TGCGCCAGCAGCTCAAACTACGAGCAGTACTTC
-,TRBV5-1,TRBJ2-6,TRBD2,CASSKTSGRGGANVLTF,TGCGCCAGCAGCAAGACTAGCGGGAGAGGTGGGGCCAACGTCCTGACTTTC
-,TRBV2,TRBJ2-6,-,CASSMSSGANVLTF,TGTGCCAGCAGTATGAGCTCTGGGGCCAACGTCCTGACTTTC
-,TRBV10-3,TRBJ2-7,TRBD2,CAIKLAGGYEQYF,TGTGCCATCAAACTAGCGGGAGGCTACGAGCAGTACTTC
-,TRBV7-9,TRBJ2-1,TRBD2,CASSSTTSGRDEQFF,TGTGCCAGCAGCTCAACTACTAGCGGGAGAGATGAGCAGTTCTTC
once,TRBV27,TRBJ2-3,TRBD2,CASSLVASGRGTGDTQYF,TGTGCCAGCAGTTTAGTGGCTAGCGGGAGGGGGACGGGAGATACGCAGTATTTT
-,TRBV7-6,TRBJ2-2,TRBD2,CASSLSWTSGGTGELFF,TGTGCCAGCAGCTTAAGCTGGACCAGCGGGGGAACCGGGGAGCTGTTTTTT
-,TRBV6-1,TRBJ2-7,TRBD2,CASSEGLAGTFYEQYF,TGTGCCAGCAGTGAAGGACTAGCGGGGACCTTCTACGAGCAGTACTTC
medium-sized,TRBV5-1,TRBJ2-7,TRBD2,CASSLGLAVEQYF,TGCGCCAGCAGCTTGGGGCTAGCGGTCGAGCAGTACTTC
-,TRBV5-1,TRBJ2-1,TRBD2,CASSSLQAPGLAGDEQFF,TGCGCCAGCAGCTCATTACAGGCTCCGGGACTAGCGGGAGATGAGCAGTTCTTC
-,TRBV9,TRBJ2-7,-,CASSRPGGGGEQYF,TGTGCCAGCAGTAGACCCGGGGGAGGGGGCGAGCAGTACTTC
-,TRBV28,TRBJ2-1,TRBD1,CASRLSDRGGEQFF,TGTGCCAGCAGGTTATCAGACAGGGGGGGTGAGCAGTTCTTC
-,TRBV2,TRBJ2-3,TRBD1,CASSRRGKTDTQYF,TGTGCCAGCAGTCGCAGGGGGAAGACAGATACGCAGTATTTT
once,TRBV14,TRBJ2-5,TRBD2,CAIERSGRDETQYF,TGTGCCATCGAAAGGAGCGGGAGGGATGAGACCCAGTACTTC
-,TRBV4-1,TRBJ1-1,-,CASSPTGRNTEAFF,TGCGCCAGCAGCCCGACAGGCCGGAACACTGAAGCTTTCTTT
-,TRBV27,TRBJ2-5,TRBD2,CASSERDGIGQYF,TGTGCAAGCTCTGAGCGGGACGGGATCGGCCAGTACTTC
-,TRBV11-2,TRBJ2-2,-,CASSLFDTGTGELFF,TGTGCCAGCAGCTTATTCGATACGGGGACCGGGGAGCTGTTTTTT
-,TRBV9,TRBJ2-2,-,CASSVEGGLPSGELFF,TGTGCCAGCAGCGTAGAGGGTGGACTACCATCGGGGGAGCTGTTTTTT
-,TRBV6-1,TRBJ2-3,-,CVSSDLPGQADTQYF,TGTGTCAGCAGTGATCTCCCAGGGCAGGCAGATACGCAGTATTTT
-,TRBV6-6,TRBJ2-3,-,CASSLRQAPDTQYF,TGTGCCAGCAGCCTGAGGCAAGCGCCAGATACGCAGTATTTT
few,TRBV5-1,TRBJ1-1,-,CASSSDVRDTEAFF,TGCGCCAGCAGTTCAGACGTCAGGGACACTGAAGCTTTCTTT
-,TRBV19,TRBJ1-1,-,CASSQRRDTEAFF,TGTGCCAGTAGTCAACGCCGGGACACTGAAGCTTTCTTT
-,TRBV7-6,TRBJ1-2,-,CASSLAEGTSLGYTF,TGTGCCAGCAGCTTAGCAGAGGGGACTTCGCTTGGCTACACCTTC
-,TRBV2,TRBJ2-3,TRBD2,CASSEVLQTSGSRAGDTQYF,TGTGCCAGCAGTGAAGTCCTACAGACTAGCGGGTCAAGGGCTGGGGATACGCAGTATTTT
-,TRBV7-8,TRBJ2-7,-,CASSRDRFPPYEQYF,TGTGCCAGCAGCCGTGACAGGTTTCCTCCCTACGAGCAGTACTTC
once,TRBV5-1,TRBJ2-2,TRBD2,CASSLVASGTGELFF,TGCGCCAGCAGCTTGGTAGCTAGCGGGACCGGGGAGCTGTTTTTT
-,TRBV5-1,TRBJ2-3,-,CASSLGFSGSTDTQYF,TGCGCCAGCAGCTTGGGGTTCAGCGGGAGCACAGATACGCAGTATTTT
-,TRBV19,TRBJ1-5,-,CASSIITESNQPQHF,TGTGCCAGTAGTATTATAACAGAAAGCAATCAGCCCCAGCATTTT
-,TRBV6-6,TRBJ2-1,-,CASSTGLLNEQFF,TGTGCCAGCAGTACCGGACTTCTAAATGAGCAGTTCTTC